This T cell receptor beta chain was obtained from a study of control samples from healthy donors and cancer patients. The repertoire was sequenced with immunoSEQ multiplex PCR; TCRdb's copy has only in-frame clones and lacks some. The data show roughly 400,000 clones, around 90% seen once. The CDR3 spans 15 residues. CDR1 is MNHEY and CDR2 is SMNVEV in the germline V gene (reference sequence). The V segment lost 4 bases and the J segment 5 bases; nucleotides outside the gene matches: 9. The sample consisted of PBMCs. This sequence joins TRBV27 and TRBJ1-1; 8 bases agree with TRBD1. The receptor was isolated from a man between 40 and 49 years old with head and neck cancer. As DNA, the CDR3 is TGTGCCAGCAGTTCGCCCAGGGGGCCGGGGACTGAAGCTTTCTTT. Translated, it gives CASSSPRGPGTEAFF.